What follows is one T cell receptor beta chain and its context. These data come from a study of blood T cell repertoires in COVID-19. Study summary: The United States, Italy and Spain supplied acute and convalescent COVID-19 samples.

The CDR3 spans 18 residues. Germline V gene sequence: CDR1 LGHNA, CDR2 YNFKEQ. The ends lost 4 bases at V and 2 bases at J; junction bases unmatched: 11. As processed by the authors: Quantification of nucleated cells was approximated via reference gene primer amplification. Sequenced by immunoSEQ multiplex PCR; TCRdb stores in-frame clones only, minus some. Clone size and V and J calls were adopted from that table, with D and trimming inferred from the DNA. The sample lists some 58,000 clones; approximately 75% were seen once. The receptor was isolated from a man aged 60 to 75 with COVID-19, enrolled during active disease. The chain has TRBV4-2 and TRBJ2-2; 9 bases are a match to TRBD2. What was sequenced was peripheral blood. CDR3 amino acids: CASSLGGVAGANTGELFF. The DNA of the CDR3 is TGTGCCAGCAGCCTCGGCGGGGTAGCGGGGGCCAACACCGGGGAGCTGTTTTTT.